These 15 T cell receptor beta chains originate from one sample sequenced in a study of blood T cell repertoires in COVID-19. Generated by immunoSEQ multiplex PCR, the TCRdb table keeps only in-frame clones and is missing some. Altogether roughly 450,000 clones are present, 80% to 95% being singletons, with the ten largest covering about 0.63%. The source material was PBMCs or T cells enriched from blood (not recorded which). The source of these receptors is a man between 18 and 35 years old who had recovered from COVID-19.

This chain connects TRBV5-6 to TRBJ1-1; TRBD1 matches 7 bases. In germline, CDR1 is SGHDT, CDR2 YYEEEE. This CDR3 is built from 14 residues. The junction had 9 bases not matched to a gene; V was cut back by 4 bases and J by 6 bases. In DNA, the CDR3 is TGTGCCAGCAGCACCAGGGGGTATCGGTCTGAAGCTTTCTTT. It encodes CASSTRGYRSEAFF.

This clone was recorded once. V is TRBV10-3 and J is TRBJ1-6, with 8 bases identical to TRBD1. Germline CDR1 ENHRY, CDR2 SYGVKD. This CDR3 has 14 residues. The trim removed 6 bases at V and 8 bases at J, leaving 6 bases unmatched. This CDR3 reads CAIRTGATYSPLHF. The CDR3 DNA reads TGTGCCATCAGGACAGGGGCCACTTATTCACCCCTCCACTTT.

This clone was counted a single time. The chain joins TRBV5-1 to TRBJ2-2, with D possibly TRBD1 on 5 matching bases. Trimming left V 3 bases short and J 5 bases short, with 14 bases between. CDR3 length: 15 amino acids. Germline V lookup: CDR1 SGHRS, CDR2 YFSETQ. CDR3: CASSSRQPATGELFF. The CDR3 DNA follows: TGCGCCAGCAGCTCGCGACAGCCAGCAACCGGGGAGCTGTTTTTT.

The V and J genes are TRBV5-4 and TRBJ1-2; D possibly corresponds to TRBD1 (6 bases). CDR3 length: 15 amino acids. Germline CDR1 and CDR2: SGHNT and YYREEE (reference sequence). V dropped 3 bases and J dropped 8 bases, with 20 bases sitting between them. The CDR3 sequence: CASSSGTSMTMGYTF. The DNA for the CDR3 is TGTGCCAGCAGCTCCGGGACATCAATGACTATGGGCTACACCTTC.

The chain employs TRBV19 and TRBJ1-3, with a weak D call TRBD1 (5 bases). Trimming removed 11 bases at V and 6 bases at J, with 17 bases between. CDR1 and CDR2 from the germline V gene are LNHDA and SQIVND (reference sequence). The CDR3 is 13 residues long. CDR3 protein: CAGPGRGTNTIYF. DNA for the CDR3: TGTGCCGGTCCAGGGCGAGGCACAAACACCATATATTTT.

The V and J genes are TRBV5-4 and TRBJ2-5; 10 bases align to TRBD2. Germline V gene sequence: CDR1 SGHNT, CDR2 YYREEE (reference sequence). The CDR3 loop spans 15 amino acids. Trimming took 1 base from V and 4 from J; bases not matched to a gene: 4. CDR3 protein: CASSLLAGAGETQYF. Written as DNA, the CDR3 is TGTGCCAGCAGCTTGCTAGCGGGAGCGGGAGAGACCCAGTACTTC.

The CDR3, as DNA: TGTGCCAGCAGTTTAAGGGCAGGGGGCATAATAGGTGTAAATGAAAAACTGTTTTTT. Translating it yields CASSLRAGGIIGVNEKLFF. The rearrangement links TRBV27 to TRBJ1-4; 8 nucleotides agree with TRBD1. V gave up 2 bases and J gave up 5 bases; unmatched junction bases: 16. Looked up from germline, CDR1 is MNHEY and CDR2 is SMNVEV (reference sequence). The CDR3 contains 19 residues.

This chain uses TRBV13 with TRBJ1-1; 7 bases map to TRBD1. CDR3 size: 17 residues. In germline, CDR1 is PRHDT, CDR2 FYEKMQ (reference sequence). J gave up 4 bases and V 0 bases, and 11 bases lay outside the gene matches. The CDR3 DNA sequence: TGTGCCAGCAGCTTAGGCCTAGGGGGCATTAGCGGCACTGAAGCTTTCTTT. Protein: CASSLGLGGISGTEAFF.

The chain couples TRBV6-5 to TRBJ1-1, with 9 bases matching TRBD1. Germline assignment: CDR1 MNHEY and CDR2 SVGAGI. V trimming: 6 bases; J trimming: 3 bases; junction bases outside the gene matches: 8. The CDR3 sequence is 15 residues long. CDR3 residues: CASSSQGAGDTEAFF. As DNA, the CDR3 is TGTGCCAGCAGCTCACAGGGGGCTGGGGACACTGAAGCTTTCTTT.

The DNA for the CDR3 is TGTGCCAGCAGTTTTAAAGGAACGGGGCCCCAGCATTTT. Translating it yields CASSFKGTGPQHF. This chain joins TRBV27 and TRBJ1-5; D gene uncertain. The V end was cut by 3 bases, the J end by 9 bases, with 12 bases between. CDR3 size: 13 residues. The germline gives CDR1 MNHEY, CDR2 SMNVEV (reference sequence).

The CDR3 is CASSSTGGWYGYTF. Here the CDR3 DNA reads TGTGCCAGTAGTTCCACAGGGGGCTGGTATGGCTACACCTTC. J is TRBJ1-2 and V is TRBV19; 9 positions agree with TRBD1. The V segment lost 5 bases and the J segment 5 bases; nucleotides outside the gene matches: 6. The CDR3 consists of 14 residues. Germline CDR1 is LNHDA and CDR2 is SQIVND (reference sequence). Filled out from reference TRBV19 and TRBJ1-2, the complete variable domain reads DGGITQSPKYLFRKEGQNVTLSCEQNLNHDAMYWYRQDPGQGLRLIYYSQIVNDFQKGDIAEGYSVSREKKESFPLTVTSAQKNPTAFYLCASSSTGGWYGYTFGSGTRLTVV.

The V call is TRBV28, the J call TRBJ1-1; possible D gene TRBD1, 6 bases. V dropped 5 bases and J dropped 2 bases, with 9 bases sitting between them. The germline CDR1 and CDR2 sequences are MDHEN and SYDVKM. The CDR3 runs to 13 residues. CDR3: CASSEGQNTEAFF. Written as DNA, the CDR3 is TGTGCCAGCAGTGAGGGACAAAACACTGAAGCTTTCTTT. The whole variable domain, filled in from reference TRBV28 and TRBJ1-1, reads DVKVTQSSRYLVKRTGEKVFLECVQDMDHENMFWYRQDPGLGLRLIYFSYDVKMKEKGDIPEGYSVSREKKERFSLILESASTNQTSMYLCASSEGQNTEAFFGQGTRLTVV.

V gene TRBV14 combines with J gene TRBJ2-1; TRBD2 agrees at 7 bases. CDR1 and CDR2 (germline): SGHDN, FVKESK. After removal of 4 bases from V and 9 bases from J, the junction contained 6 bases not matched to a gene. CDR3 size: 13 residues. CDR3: CASSLRTGGEQFF. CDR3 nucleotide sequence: TGTGCCAGCAGCCTCAGAACGGGGGGTGAGCAGTTCTTC.

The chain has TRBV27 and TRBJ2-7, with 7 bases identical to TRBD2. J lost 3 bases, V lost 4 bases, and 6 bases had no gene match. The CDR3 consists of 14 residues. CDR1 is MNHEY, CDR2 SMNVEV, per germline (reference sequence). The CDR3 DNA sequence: TGTGCCAGCAGTTCCCAATCGGGAGGCTACGAGCAGTACTTC. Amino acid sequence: CASSSQSGGYEQYF.

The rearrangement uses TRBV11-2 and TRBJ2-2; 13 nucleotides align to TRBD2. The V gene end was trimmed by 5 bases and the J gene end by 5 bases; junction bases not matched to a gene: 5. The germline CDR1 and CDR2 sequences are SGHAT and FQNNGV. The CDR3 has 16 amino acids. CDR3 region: CASSHLTSGGTGELFF. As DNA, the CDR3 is TGTGCCAGCAGCCACTTGACTAGCGGGGGGACCGGGGAGCTGTTTTTT.